A single sample gave rise to the 27 T cell receptor beta chains below, sequenced in a study of T cells and Merkel cell carcinoma outcomes. The protocol was immunoSEQ multiplex PCR, while the TCRdb copy is restricted to in-frame clones and leaves out a portion. The data hold roughly 13,000 clones, with approximately 92% observed a single time. Sequencing input: tumor tissue from Merkel cell carcinoma. Receptors were obtained from a human donor with Merkel cell carcinoma.

The chain joins TRBV30 to TRBJ1-2; no clear D gene. Germline V lookup: CDR1 GTSNPN, CDR2 SVGIG (reference sequence). V lost 2 bases and J lost 6, with 16 bases in between. The CDR3 contains 14 residues. In DNA form, the CDR3 reads TGTGCCTGGAGTACGGCCCATGGGATGAATGGCTACACCTTC. Translation gives CAWSTAHGMNGYTF.

The genes are TRBV5-4 and TRBJ1-2, with TRBD1 matching over 10 bases. V was clipped by 5 bases and J by 2 bases; unmatched bases: 9. The CDR3 is made up of 16 amino acids. Germline CDR1 SGHNT, CDR2 YYREEE (reference sequence). CDR3 DNA sequence: TGTGCCAGCAGACGGGGGACAGGGGCTCTCAACTATGGCTACACCTTC. Encoded protein: CASRRGTGALNYGYTF.

This CDR3 is CASKDRLNTGELFF. The CDR3 DNA reads as TGCGCCAGCAAGGACAGGTTGAACACCGGGGAGCTGTTTTTT. The V call is TRBV10-1, the J call TRBJ2-2; 7 nucleotides agree with TRBD1. Trimming at V came to 7 bases and at J to 1 base, leaving 3 bases not matched to a gene. Looked up from germline, CDR1 is WNHNN and CDR2 is SYGVQD (reference sequence). CDR3 length equals 14 residues.

In this sample, this clone turned up once. V and J are TRBV28 and TRBJ1-2; D unclear. The germline gives CDR1 MDHEN, CDR2 SYDVKM. The CDR3 covers 13 residues. The V end lost 1 base, the J end lost 6 bases, and 9 bases lay between the germline ends. DNA of the CDR3: TGTGCCAGCAGTTTATACTCGGATAATGGCTACACCTTC. It codes for CASSLYSDNGYTF.

This chain uses TRBV2 with TRBJ2-5; possible D gene TRBD2, 6 bases. Germline-derived CDR1 and CDR2 are SNHLY and FYNNEI. CDR3 length equals 14 residues. The ends were cut back, 3 bases at V and 1 base at J, with 9 bases in the middle. CDR3 residues: CASSEETSQETQYF. CDR3 nucleotides: TGTGCCAGCAGTGAGGAGACTAGCCAAGAGACCCAGTACTTC.

V usage is TRBV28 and J usage is TRBJ2-3; D might be TRBD2 (5 bases). CDR3 length: 15 amino acids. V lost 6 bases to trimming and J lost 5 bases, with 18 bases between them. Germline lookup yields CDR1 MDHEN and CDR2 SYDVKM. The CDR3 DNA follows: TGTGCCAGCAGAATCCAAGGATTAGCGATAGATACGCAGTATTTT. Residues: CASRIQGLAIDTQYF.

The gene calls are TRBV6-4 and TRBJ1-5; 8 nucleotides match TRBD1. This CDR3 contains 15 residues. V lost 2 bases and J lost 14; bases outside the gene matches: 14. CDR1 and CDR2 from the germline V gene are MRHNA and SNTAGT. CDR3 sequence: CASSDGLGNPGGKHF. The CDR3 nucleotides read TGTGCCAGCAGTGACGGGCTTGGGAACCCAGGGGGCAAGCATTTT.

The J gene is TRBJ2-6, the V gene TRBV7-9; D gene unclear. This CDR3 is built from 10 residues. From germline, CDR1 is SEHNR and CDR2 FQNEAQ (reference sequence). The V gene lost 6 bases and the J gene lost 8 bases, with 2 bases spanning the gap. The CDR3 protein is CASRTNVLTF. CDR3 DNA: TGTGCCAGCAGGACCAACGTCCTGACTTTC.

The chain joins TRBV7-2 to TRBJ1-2; TRBD1 matches 7 bases. Germline CDR1 SGHTA, CDR2 FQGNSA. The junction had 8 bases not matched to a gene; V was cut back by 2 bases and J by 8 bases. The CDR3 extends over 14 amino acids. CDR3 in DNA: TGTGCCAGCAGCTTACAGGGGGGGAATTCCGGCTACACCTTC. Translated: CASSLQGGNSGYTF. Together with reference TRBV7-2 and TRBJ1-2, the CDR3 gives the full variable domain: GAGVSQSPSNKVTEKGKDVELRCDPISGHTALYWYRQSLGQGLEFLIYFQGNSAPDKSGLPSDRFSAERTGGSVSTLTIQRTQQEDSAVYLCASSLQGGNSGYTFGSGTRLTVV.

This chain joins TRBV29-1 and TRBJ2-1, with D possibly called TRBD1 or TRBD2 (5 bases each). There are 12 residues in the CDR3. The germline V and J ends were trimmed by 7 bases and 7 bases, with 14 bases remaining between them. In germline, CDR1 is SQVTM, CDR2 ANQGSEA. CDR3 nucleotides: TGCAGCGGGGGACGGTCTAATAATGAGCAGTTCTTC. Translating gives CSGGRSNNEQFF.

The V gene is TRBV5-4, the J gene TRBJ2-5; tentative D call: TRBD2 (5 bases). The CDR3 sequence is 13 residues long. V lost 3 bases and J lost 4, with 10 bases in between. Germline V gene lookup returns CDR1 SGHNT and CDR2 YYREEE (reference sequence). CDR3 nucleotides: TGTGCCAGCAGCTCTGAGGGTCGAGAGACCCAGTACTTC. Amino acids: CASSSEGRETQYF.

This chain joins TRBV11-2 and TRBJ1-6; D unclear. Trimming removed 6 bases from V and 0 bases from J, with 6 bases in between. The CDR3 sequence is 14 residues long. CDR1 and CDR2 (germline): SGHAT, FQNNGV. CDR3 sequence reads: CASSRSSYNSPLHF. The DNA for the CDR3 is TGTGCCAGCAGTCGGAGCTCCTATAATTCACCCCTCCACTTT.

The chain recombines TRBV18 with TRBJ1-1; 8 bases are shared with TRBD1. Germline-derived CDR1 and CDR2 are KGHSH and LQKENI. V was clipped by 5 bases and J by 6 bases; unmatched bases: 5. CDR3 length: 13 amino acids. CDR3 bases: TGTGCCAGCTCAAAGGACAGGGCATCTGAAGCTTTCTTT. Its translation is CASSKDRASEAFF.

V usage is TRBV19 and J usage is TRBJ2-5; TRBD1 matches at 8 bases. The CDR3 spans 16 residues. The junction had 9 bases not matched to a gene; V was cut back by 1 base and J by 5 bases. From germline, CDR1 is LNHDA and CDR2 SQIVND (reference sequence). The chain's CDR3 is CASSIGGTGGQETQYF. DNA of the CDR3: TGTGCCAGTAGTATAGGAGGAACAGGGGGTCAGGAGACCCAGTACTTC.

As regards this clone: At one end, the junction sequence differs from germline, possibly due to a read error. The rearrangement links TRBV18 to TRBJ2-7; 9 bases agree with TRBD2. Germline V gene sequence: CDR1 KGHSH, CDR2 LQKENI. This CDR3 is 17 amino acids long. This CDR3 is CVSSPVRASGIAPEQYF. CDR3 DNA sequence: TGTGTCAGCTCACCAGTAAGAGCTAGCGGGATAGCCCCCGAGCAGTACTTC.

The genes are TRBV19 and TRBJ1-1, with D possibly matching TRBD1 (5 bases). The ends were cut back, 7 bases at V and 3 bases at J, with 18 bases in the middle. The CDR3 spans 15 residues. Germline CDR1 reads LNHDA; CDR2 reads SQIVND (reference sequence). The CDR3 nucleotides are TGTGCCAGTACCCCTGGGAGAGGGGAGGACACTGAAGCTTTCTTT. As protein: CASTPGRGEDTEAFF.

This sequence joins TRBV6-1 and TRBJ1-5; the match to TRBD1 covers 8 bases. The V segment lost 4 bases and the J segment 4 bases; nucleotides outside the gene matches: 0. The CDR3 is made up of 13 amino acids. Germline assignment: CDR1 MNHNS and CDR2 SASEGT. Here the CDR3 reads CASSGTGNQPQHF. The CDR3 DNA is TGTGCCAGCAGTGGGACAGGGAATCAGCCCCAGCATTTT.

The chain joins TRBV5-3 to TRBJ1-2, with D hard to call. TRBV5-3 belongs to the ORF category, with a function that is uncertain. The CDR3 has 14 residues. Trimming left V 0 bases short and J 2 bases short, with 8 bases between. CDR3 in amino acids: CARSLGSQNYGYTF. The CDR3 nucleotides are TGTGCCAGAAGCTTGGGGAGCCAGAACTATGGCTACACCTTC.

The chain combines TRBV6-5 with TRBJ1-6, with 9 bases lining up with TRBD1. The CDR3 totals 14 residues. Germline assignment: CDR1 MNHEY and CDR2 SVGAGI. The V gene end was trimmed by 6 bases and the J gene end by 6 bases; junction bases not matched to a gene: 3. CDR3: CASSGTGFNSPLHF. The CDR3 DNA reads as TGTGCCAGCAGCGGGACAGGGTTTAATTCACCCCTCCACTTT.

The chain couples TRBV18 to TRBJ1-1; D possibly corresponds to TRBD1 (6 bases). The CDR3 length is 16 residues. Trimming cost V 3 bases and J 7 bases, with 21 bases left between them. Germline V gene data show CDR1 as KGHSH and CDR2 as LQKENI. The CDR3 DNA is TGTGCCAGCTCACCGGTTGCTACAGGGCGAACTATTGAAGCTTTCTTT. Translated, it gives CASSPVATGRTIEAFF.

The rearrangement links TRBV5-5 to TRBJ1-6; no firm D call. The V end was cut by 4 bases, the J end by 8 bases, with 10 bases between. In germline, CDR1 is SGHKS, CDR2 YYEKEE (reference sequence). The CDR3 loop spans 13 amino acids. The CDR3 loop is CASSAFRDSPLHF. The CDR3 region has the DNA TGTGCCAGCAGCGCATTTCGGGATTCACCCCTCCACTTT.

The V call is TRBV19, the J call TRBJ2-2; D unclear. Trimming stripped 3 bases from V and 4 bases from J, with 9 bases between. CDR1 is LNHDA and CDR2 is SQIVND in the germline V gene (reference sequence). The CDR3 extends over 14 amino acids. CDR3 in DNA: TGTGCCAGTAGTATGGTCGGCGGCACCGGGGAGCTGTTTTTT. It yields the protein CASSMVGGTGELFF.

The genes are TRBV29-1 and TRBJ2-3; D not certain. V lost 5 bases to trimming and J lost 0 bases, with 9 bases between them. The CDR3 runs to 13 residues. Per germline, CDR1 SQVTM and CDR2 ANQGSEA. The CDR3 is CSVRAGSTDTQYF. Written as DNA, the CDR3 is TGCAGCGTTCGGGCAGGCAGCACAGATACGCAGTATTTT.

V and J are TRBV7-3 and TRBJ2-1; D is unclear. CDR3 length: 14 residues. From germline, CDR1 is SGHTA and CDR2 FQGTGA. V lost 0 bases and J 3 bases, leaving 6 bases between the germline ends. The CDR3 DNA reads as TGTGCCAGCAGCTTAACGCCGGGCTACAATGAGCAGTTCTTC. This sequence encodes CASSLTPGYNEQFF.

V gene TRBV6-5 combines with J gene TRBJ1-2, with D possibly TRBD1 on 6 matching bases. This CDR3 spans 13 amino acids. Trimming stripped 2 bases from V and 9 bases from J, with 13 bases between. Germline V lookup: CDR1 MNHEY, CDR2 SVGAGI. CDR3 region: CASSYVGRGSYTF. CDR3 nucleotides: TGTGCCAGCAGTTACGTCGGCAGGGGAAGCTACACCTTC.

V and J are TRBV28 and TRBJ2-1; maybe TRBD2 (6 bases). Trimming took 3 bases from V and 6 from J, leaving 12 bases between them. CDR3 length: 14 residues. Germline-derived CDR1 and CDR2 are MDHEN and SYDVKM. In DNA form, the CDR3 reads TGTGCCAGCAGTTTGGGGGGTTCGGGCAATGAGCAGTTCTTC. Protein sequence: CASSLGGSGNEQFF.

This clone has only a few counts. The chain employs TRBV9 and TRBJ2-2; TRBD1 or TRBD2 may be the D gene (6 bases each). Germline V gene data show CDR1 as SGDLS and CDR2 as YYNGEE. This CDR3 region has 15 residues. Trimming removed 4 bases from V and 5 bases from J, with 15 bases in between. The DNA of the CDR3 is TGTGCCAGCAGCCCCGGGGGTCAGGGGACCGGGGAGCTGTTTTTT. This sequence encodes CASSPGGQGTGELFF.